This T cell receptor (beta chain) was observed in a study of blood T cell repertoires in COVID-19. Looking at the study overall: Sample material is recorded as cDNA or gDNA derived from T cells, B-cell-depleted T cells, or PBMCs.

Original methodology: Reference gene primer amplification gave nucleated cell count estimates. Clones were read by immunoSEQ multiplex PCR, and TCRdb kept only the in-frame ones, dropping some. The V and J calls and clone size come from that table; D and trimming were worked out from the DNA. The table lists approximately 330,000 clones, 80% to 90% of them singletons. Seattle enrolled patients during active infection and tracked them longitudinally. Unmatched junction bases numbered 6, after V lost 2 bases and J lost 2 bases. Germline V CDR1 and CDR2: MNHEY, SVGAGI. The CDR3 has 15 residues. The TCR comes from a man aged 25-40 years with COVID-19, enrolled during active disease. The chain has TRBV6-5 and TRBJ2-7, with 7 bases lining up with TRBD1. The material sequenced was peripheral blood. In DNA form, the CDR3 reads TGTGCCAGCAGTTACGACAGGGACAGCACCTACGAGCAGTACTTC. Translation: CASSYDRDSTYEQYF.